The 6 T cell receptor beta chains below all came from one sample that was sequenced in a study of OX40 agonist ivuxolimab in advanced cancers. TCRdb's table, derived via immunoSEQ multiplex PCR, lists solely in-frame clones and lacks some. The repertoire holds 60,000 or so clones, with 65% to 90% as singletons. The sample consisted of CD4+ or CD8+ T cells sorted from blood, taken in a trial of the OX40 agonist ivuxolimab. Receptors were obtained from an adult with an advanced solid tumor such as melanoma, head and neck, liver or kidney cancer.

The rearrangement uses TRBV6-1 and TRBJ1-1; unclear D gene. With 6 bases removed from V and 5 bases from J, the gap between germline ends came to 16 bases. The CDR3 has 14 amino acids. Germline lookup yields CDR1 MNHNS and CDR2 SASEGT. The CDR3 DNA reads TGTGCCAGCAGGGTAGGGTATTATTGGACTGAAGCTTTCTTT. Translated: CASRVGYYWTEAFF.

This chain links TRBV29-1 with TRBJ2-6; D possibly corresponds to TRBD2 (5 bases). Germline-derived CDR1 and CDR2 are SQVTM and ANQGSEA. The CDR3 totals 18 residues. The V and J ends lost 4 bases and 1 base respectively, with 20 bases between them. The CDR3 DNA sequence: TGCAGCGTTGGTGGTCGGGCAGGAGGCGCGTCTGGGGCCAACGTCCTGACTTTC. This encodes CSVGGRAGGASGANVLTF.

The J gene is TRBJ1-5, the V gene TRBV6-5; unclear D gene. Germline CDR1 reads MNHEY; CDR2 reads SVGAGI. CDR3 length: 13 amino acids. V lost 4 bases, J lost 3 bases, and 7 bases lay in between. CDR3 nucleotide sequence: TGTGCCAGCAGTTTGGGGTACAATCAGCCCCAGCATTTT. As protein: CASSLGYNQPQHF.

The chain is built from TRBV30 and TRBJ1-1; D perhaps matches TRBD1 (5 bases). Germline V gene data show CDR1 as GTSNPN and CDR2 as SVGIG (reference sequence). This CDR3 is 18 amino acids long. V was clipped by 1 base and J by 0 bases, with 21 bases between them. The CDR3 coding sequence is TGTGCCTGGAGTGCTTACCGATCCTCCACAGGAATGAACACTGAAGCTTTCTTT. It is translated as CAWSAYRSSTGMNTEAFF. The variable domain in full, completed from reference TRBV30 and TRBJ1-1, reads SQTIHQWPATLVQPVGSPLSLECTVEGTSNPNLYWYRQAAGRGLQLLFYSVGIGQISSEVPQNLSASRPQDRQFILSSKKLLLSDSGFYLCAWSAYRSSTGMNTEAFFGQGTRLTVV.

V and J are TRBV2 and TRBJ2-5; no clear D gene. From germline, CDR1 is SNHLY and CDR2 FYNNEI. Trimming left V 5 bases short and J 1 base short, with 8 bases between. The CDR3 totals 13 residues. CDR3 DNA: TGTGCCAGCAGTATAGCAGCCCAAGAGACCCAGTACTTC. Amino acids: CASSIAAQETQYF.

The sample holds one count of this clone. The chain combines TRBV18 with TRBJ2-2, with TRBD1 matching over 9 bases. The CDR3 runs 17 residues. Germline values: CDR1 KGHSH, CDR2 LQKENI. V lost 3 bases, J lost 4 bases, and 9 bases stayed unmatched. CDR3 sequence reads: CASSPKEQGARTGELFF. The CDR3 DNA reads as TGTGCCAGCTCACCGAAAGAACAGGGGGCGCGCACCGGGGAGCTGTTTTTT.